The 14 T cell receptor beta chains below come from one sample, sequenced in a study of blood T cell repertoires in COVID-19. Sequencing was performed with immunoSEQ multiplex PCR; in TCRdb, only in-frame clones are kept and a portion is missing. The sample consists of about 140,000 clones, approximately 90% of them appearing once. Material: PBMCs or T cells enriched from blood (not recorded which). The origin of the receptors is a man between 45 and 60 years old who had recovered from COVID-19.

The chain links TRBV18 to TRBJ1-3, with TRBD1 as a possible D gene (6 bases). Trimming stripped 2 bases from V and 7 bases from J, with 27 bases between. The CDR3 runs 19 residues. In germline, CDR1 is KGHSH, CDR2 LQKENI. The CDR3 DNA sequence: TGTGCCAGCTCACCAAAGTCCGACCTGGACAGCCGGTTCAGGAACACCATATATTTT. As protein: CASSPKSDLDSRFRNTIYF.

This chain links TRBV6-6 with TRBJ2-5, with 11 bases fitting TRBD1. The germline CDR1 and CDR2 sequences are MNHNY and SVGAGI (reference sequence). The CDR3 runs 16 residues. Trimming at V came to 4 bases and at J to 2 bases, leaving 6 bases not matched to a gene. The CDR3 DNA is TGTGCCAGCAGTTCCTCGGACAGGGGGCGACAAGAGACCCAGTACTTC. This encodes CASSSSDRGRQETQYF.

The genes are TRBV18 and TRBJ2-2; TRBD1 aligns across 8 bases. J lost 4 bases, V lost 5 bases, and 9 bases had no gene match. The germline V gene has CDR1 KGHSH and CDR2 LQKENI. This CDR3 comprises 16 residues. The DNA for the CDR3 is TGTGCCAGCTCATCAAGTCCAGGGGGCTCCACCGGGGAGCTGTTTTTT. This gives the protein CASSSSPGGSTGELFF.

The J gene is TRBJ1-5, the V gene TRBV15; possible D gene TRBD1, 6 bases. Germline CDR1 is LNHNV and CDR2 is YYDKDF (reference sequence). This CDR3 spans 14 amino acids. Trimming removed 5 bases at V and 3 bases at J, with 11 bases between. In DNA, the CDR3 is TGTGCCACCAGCCAGGGGATTACCAATCAGCCCCAGCATTTT. Its protein product is CATSQGITNQPQHF. The full variable domain, rest sourced from reference TRBV15 and TRBJ1-5, is DAMVIQNPRYQVTQFGKPVTLSCSQTLNHNVMYWYQQKSSQAPKLLFHYYDKDFNNEADTPDNFQSRRPNTSFCFLDIRSPGLGDTAMYLCATSQGITNQPQHFGDGTRLSIL.

CDR3 DNA: TGTGCCAGCAGTGGCCAGGGCCAAGAGACCCAGTACTTC. This sequence encodes CASSGQGQETQYF. V gene TRBV2 combines with J gene TRBJ2-5, with D possibly TRBD1 on 5 matching bases. CDR1 and CDR2 (germline): SNHLY, FYNNEI. V lost 4 bases to trimming and J lost 1 base, with 7 bases between them. The CDR3 loop spans 13 amino acids.

This clone was detected a few times. V usage is TRBV30 and J usage is TRBJ1-6, with 8 bases lining up with TRBD1. This CDR3 has 18 residues. CDR1 is GTSNPN and CDR2 is SVGIG in the germline V gene (reference sequence). V shed 1 base, J shed 10 bases, and the junction held 18 bases outside the gene matches. The CDR3 sequence: CAWSAGQGGLGFRSPLHF. In DNA, the CDR3 is TGTGCCTGGAGTGCCGGACAGGGAGGTTTGGGTTTTAGGTCACCCCTCCACTTT.

This chain links TRBV6-6 with TRBJ1-1; D is perhaps TRBD1 (5 bases). Trimming removed 3 bases from V and 11 bases from J, with 25 bases in between. This CDR3 comprises 16 residues. Germline CDR1 MNHNY, CDR2 SVGAGI (reference sequence). CDR3 nucleotide sequence: TGTGCCAGCAGTTATGCCACCGCCGGGACTCAGAGAGGGGCTTTCTTT. Protein: CASSYATAGTQRGAFF.

This clone was recorded once. The rearrangement uses TRBV6-5 and TRBJ1-2; 8 positions agree with TRBD1. After removal of 7 bases from V and 8 bases from J, the junction contained 12 bases not matched to a gene. The CDR3 consists of 14 residues. From germline, CDR1 is MNHEY and CDR2 SVGAGI. For the CDR3, the DNA is TGTGCCAGCATAGGCTCGGGCAGGGGGCTAGGCTACACCTTC. It is translated as CASIGSGRGLGYTF.

V gene TRBV18 combines with J gene TRBJ2-7; possible D gene TRBD1, 6 bases. The CDR3 spans 13 residues. Germline loops: CDR1 KGHSH, CDR2 LQKENI. The V gene lost 6 bases and the J gene lost 3 bases, with 12 bases spanning the gap. The CDR3 coding sequence is TGTGCCAGCTCTGGGACATCGGACTACGAGCAGTACTTC. Translated: CASSGTSDYEQYF.

The rearrangement links TRBV19 to TRBJ2-1; no clear D. The V end lost 2 bases, the J end lost 2 bases, and 13 bases lay between the germline ends. The CDR3 spans 16 residues. From germline, CDR1 is LNHDA and CDR2 SQIVND (reference sequence). The CDR3 loop reads CASSISPRAPYNEQFF. In DNA, the CDR3 is TGTGCCAGTAGTATAAGCCCGCGCGCACCCTACAATGAGCAGTTCTTC.

The rearrangement links TRBV30 to TRBJ1-1, with no clear D. Germline CDR1 is GTSNPN and CDR2 is SVGIG (reference sequence). This CDR3 contains 16 residues. The germline V and J ends were trimmed by 0 bases and 5 bases, with 19 bases remaining between them. CDR3 DNA sequence: TGTGCCTGGAGTGTACTCGGGTCCTTTCGAGGGACTGAAGCTTTCTTT. It specifies CAWSVLGSFRGTEAFF.

The chain employs TRBV14 and TRBJ2-1; 11 bases fit TRBD1. This CDR3 region has 15 residues. Trimming removed 4 bases from V and 5 bases from J; junction bases left unmatched: 4. From germline, CDR1 is SGHDN and CDR2 FVKESK. CDR3 sequence (DNA): TGTGCCAGCAGCCGGGGACAGGGGGGGAACAATGAGCAGTTCTTC. Translating gives CASSRGQGGNNEQFF.

Only one count was recorded for this clone. The sample holds other DNA sequences that translate to the same CDR3. The CDR3 here is CASSPSGSSYNEQFF. The DNA of the CDR3 is TGTGCCAGCAGCCCGAGCGGGAGCTCCTACAATGAGCAGTTCTTC. This rearrangement joins TRBV7-2 to TRBJ2-1; 8 positions agree with TRBD2. CDR1 SGHTA and CDR2 FQGNSA come from the germline V gene. J lost 0 bases, V lost 5 bases, and 3 bases had no gene match. The CDR3 is made up of 15 amino acids. The whole variable domain, remainder taken from reference TRBV7-2 and TRBJ2-1, is GAGVSQSPSNKVTEKGKDVELRCDPISGHTALYWYRQSLGQGLEFLIYFQGNSAPDKSGLPSDRFSAERTGGSVSTLTIQRTQQEDSAVYLCASSPSGSSYNEQFFGPGTRLTVL.

This chain links TRBV14 with TRBJ2-1; 10 bases are shared with TRBD2. There are 16 residues in the CDR3. With 5 bases clipped from V and 7 bases from J, the junction kept 11 bases outside the gene matches. In germline, CDR1 is SGHDN, CDR2 FVKESK. CDR3: CASSLMSGGALNEQFF. The CDR3, as DNA: TGTGCCAGCAGCTTAATGAGCGGGGGGGCCTTGAATGAGCAGTTCTTC.